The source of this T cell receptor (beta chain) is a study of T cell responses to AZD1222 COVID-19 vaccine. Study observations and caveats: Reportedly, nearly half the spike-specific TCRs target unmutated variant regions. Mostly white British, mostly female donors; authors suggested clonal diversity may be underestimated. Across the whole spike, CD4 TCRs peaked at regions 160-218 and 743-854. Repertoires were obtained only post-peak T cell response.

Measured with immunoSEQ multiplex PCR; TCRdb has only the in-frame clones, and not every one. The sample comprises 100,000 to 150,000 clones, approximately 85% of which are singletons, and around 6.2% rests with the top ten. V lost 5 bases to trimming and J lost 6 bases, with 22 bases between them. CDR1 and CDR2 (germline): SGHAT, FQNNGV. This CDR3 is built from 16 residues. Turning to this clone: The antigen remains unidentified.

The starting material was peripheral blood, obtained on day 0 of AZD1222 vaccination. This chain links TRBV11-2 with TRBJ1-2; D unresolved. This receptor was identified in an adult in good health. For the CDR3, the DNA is TGTGCCAGCAGCCAAGAGCTTATAGTTAGGGTTGATGGCTACACCTTC. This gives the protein CASSQELIVRVDGYTF.